This T cell receptor (beta chain) was captured by sequencing in a study of cytomegalovirus exposure and HLA in healthy donors. Across the study: Earlier, approximately 110 million unique TCR beta sequences were recovered from about 179 million T cells by an analysis. Of the donors genotyped, several hundred in all, about 81% fell in the Caucasian-associated ancestry cluster. The study's findings and limits: Analyses of presence and absence presupposed an approximately uniform sequencing depth across donors.

Worth noting for this clone: The antigen is unknown.

The PCR ran on 60 Vbeta and 13 Jbeta primers. Clones were sequenced by immunoSEQ multiplex PCR, and TCRdb holds only the in-frame ones, with some missing. The sample lists some 130,000 clones, roughly 78% seen once, with about 4.3% in the top ten. The length of the CDR3 is 13 residues. The ends were cut back, 2 bases at V and 9 bases at J, with 11 bases in the middle. Germline V lookup: CDR1 MNHNS, CDR2 SASEGT. The chain combines TRBV6-1 with TRBJ1-5, with D hard to call. The source is a young man in good health. The sample taken for sequencing was PBMCs. The DNA for the CDR3 is TGTGCCAGCAGTGAAAGAGTAAGTCGGCCCCAGCATTTT. Residues: CASSERVSRPQHF.